What follows is one T cell receptor (beta chain) and its context. The sample originates from a study of blood T cell repertoires in COVID-19. Some clones are missing from TCRdb's copy, which holds only in-frame ones; the method was immunoSEQ multiplex PCR. The table records under 50,000 clones, roughly 85% of them present only once. The germline CDR1 and CDR2 sequences are ENHRY and SYGVKD. J lost 8 bases, V lost 6 bases, and 7 bases had no gene match. This CDR3 has 15 amino acids. The source material was peripheral blood. This TCR was recovered from a woman between 70 and 85 years old with acute or convalescent COVID-19. This chain links TRBV10-3 with TRBJ2-1, with 13 nucleotides matching TRBD2. The CDR3 sequence: CAISWTSGSGDEQFF. CDR3 in DNA: TGTGCCATCAGCTGGACTAGCGGGAGTGGGGATGAGCAGTTCTTC.